This entry features one T cell receptor (beta chain) sequence. The target antigen is unknown. This sample was included in a study of cytomegalovirus exposure and HLA in healthy donors. Study summary: HLA-typed donors contributed about 85 million unique TCRs, which were held in an early data release.

Use of 60 Vbeta and 13 Jbeta primers characterized the PCR. Some clones are missing from TCRdb's copy, which holds only in-frame ones; the method was immunoSEQ multiplex PCR. The table lists approximately 220,000 clones, almost 80% of them singletons. Overall study results and limits: Associated with cytomegalovirus, according to the listing, were around 160 TCR beta chains. For TCR beta chains, V- and J-gene trimming was later linked to a missense DCLRE1C variant.

Deletions cut 0 bases from V and 5 bases from J, with 12 bases between. The CDR3 spans 14 residues. Germline V CDR1 and CDR2: GTSNPN, SVGIG (reference sequence). The origin of this receptor is a man aged 18 to 30 in good health and CMV-seronegative. The chain links TRBV30 to TRBJ2-3; D is ambiguous. The sample comprised PBMCs. The CDR3, as DNA: TGTGCCTGGAGTGTACCTCCGGGTGGAGATACGCAGTATTTT. As protein: CAWSVPPGGDTQYF.